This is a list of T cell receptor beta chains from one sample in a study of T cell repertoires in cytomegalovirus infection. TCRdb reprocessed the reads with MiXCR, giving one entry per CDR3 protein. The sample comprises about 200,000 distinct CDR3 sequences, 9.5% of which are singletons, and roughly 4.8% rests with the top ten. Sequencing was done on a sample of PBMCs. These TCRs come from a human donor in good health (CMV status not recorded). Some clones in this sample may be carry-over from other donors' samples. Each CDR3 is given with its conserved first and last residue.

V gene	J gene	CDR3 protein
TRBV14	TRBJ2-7	CASSQGGQGYEQYF
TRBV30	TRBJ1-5	CAWSDRFNQPQHF
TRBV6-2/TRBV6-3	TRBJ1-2	CASSPEVPAVGYTF
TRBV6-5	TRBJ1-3	CASRTEDRGHIIGNTIYF
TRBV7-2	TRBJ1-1	CASSLPRGGAGAFF
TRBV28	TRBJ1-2	CASSRITANYGYTF
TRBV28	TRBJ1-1	CASSFSQGFGNTEAFF
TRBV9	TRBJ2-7	CASSVTGQGGYEQYF
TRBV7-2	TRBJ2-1	CASSKIGESSYNEQFF
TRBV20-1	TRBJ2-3	CSARALDVDTQYF
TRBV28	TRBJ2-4	CASSLPGTGAGIQYF
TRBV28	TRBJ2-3	CASRSTSTDTQYF
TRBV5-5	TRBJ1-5	CASSATGFGNQPQHF
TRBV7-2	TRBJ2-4	CASSPITGGIQYF
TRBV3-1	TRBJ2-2	CASSQSWGGTGELFF
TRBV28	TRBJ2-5	CASSQGRLAGEETQYF
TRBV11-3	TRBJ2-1	CASTPLRHAVNEQFF
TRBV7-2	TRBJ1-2	CASSLGGVGYTF
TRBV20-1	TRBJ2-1	CSPQGAGWNEQFF
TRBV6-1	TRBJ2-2	CASWGQMNTGELFF
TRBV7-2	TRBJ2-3	CASSYTNPDTQYF
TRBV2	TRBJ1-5	CASSGLGNQPQHF
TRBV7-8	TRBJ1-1	CASSALGGLTNTEAFF
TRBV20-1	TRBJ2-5	CSARGRDASQETQYF
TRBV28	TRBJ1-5	CASRDPGDWQPQHF
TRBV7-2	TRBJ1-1	CASSQTVDTEAFF
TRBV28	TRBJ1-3	CASSLSNTIYF
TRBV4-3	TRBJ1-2	CASSQAAGFGYTF
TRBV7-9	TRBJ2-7	CASSLAPSSYEQYF
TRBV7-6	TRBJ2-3	CASSRDRGRGADTQYF
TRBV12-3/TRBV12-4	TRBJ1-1	CASSFNLMNTEAFF
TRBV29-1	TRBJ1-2	CSVDVTGKGWGYTF
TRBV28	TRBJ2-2	CASSFVGPNTGELFF
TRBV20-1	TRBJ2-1	CSARVDVSSYNEQFF
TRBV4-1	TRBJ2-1	CASSQERGPYNEQFF
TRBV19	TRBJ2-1	CASSTHRTGKNEQFF
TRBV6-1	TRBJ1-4	CASRGTLPNEKLFF
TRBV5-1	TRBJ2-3	CASSQTLGGASTDTQYF
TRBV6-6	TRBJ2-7	CASSYLHEQYF
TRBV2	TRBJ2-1	CARGLAGVDNEQFF
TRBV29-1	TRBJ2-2	CSGGRHTGELFF
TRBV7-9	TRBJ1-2	CASSLDIRHTF
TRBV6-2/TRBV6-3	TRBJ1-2	CASSWKEYGYTF
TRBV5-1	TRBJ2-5	CASSPGIGETQYF
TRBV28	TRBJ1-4	CASSLGGREEKLFF
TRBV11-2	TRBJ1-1	CASSLDGTGGHEAFF
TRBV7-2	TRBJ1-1	CASSLRRQGEGTEAFF
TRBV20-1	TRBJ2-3	CSAAGTSGRTDTQYF
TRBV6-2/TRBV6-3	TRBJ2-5	CASRKTGTETQYF
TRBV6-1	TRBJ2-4	CASSQQGLDIQYF
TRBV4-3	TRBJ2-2	CASSQEGLLNTGELFF
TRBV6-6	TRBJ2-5	CASSYSIRDRQETQYF
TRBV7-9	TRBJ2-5	CASSWGSSQETQYF